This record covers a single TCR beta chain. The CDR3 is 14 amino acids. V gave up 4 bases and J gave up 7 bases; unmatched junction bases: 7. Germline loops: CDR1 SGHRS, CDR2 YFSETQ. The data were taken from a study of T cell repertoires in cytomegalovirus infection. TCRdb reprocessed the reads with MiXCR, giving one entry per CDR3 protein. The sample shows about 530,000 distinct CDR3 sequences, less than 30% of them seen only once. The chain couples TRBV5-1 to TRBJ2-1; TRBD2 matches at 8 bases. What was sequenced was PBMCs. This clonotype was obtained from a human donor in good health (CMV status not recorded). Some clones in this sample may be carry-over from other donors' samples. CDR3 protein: CASSPGGTTNEQFF. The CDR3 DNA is TGCGCCAGCAGCCCGGGGGGGACTACGAATGAGCAGTTCTTC.